Given below is one T cell receptor beta chain in context. The antigen it recognizes is unknown. The input lacks base qualities; no much larger clone sits a single base away. The receptor library was made with the immunoSEQ multiplex PCR assay. TCRdb's version of the immuneACCESS table is confined to in-frame rearrangements and falls short of the full clone set. An unresolved V gene accounts for under half of the shortfall where checked; the remainder is of unknown origin. This sample gives more than 80,000 clones in total; roughly 95% of them show up just once. More than 0.95% of the sample is in the top ten clones. The CDR3 has 17 amino acids, counting the end cysteine and phenylalanine. CDR3 DNA is the only sequence kept; it has 51 bases, read in frame from the first base. In the germline V gene (reference sequence), CDR1 corresponds to MNHEY and CDR2 to SMNVEV. V loses 4 bases at its end and J loses 5 bases; junction bases beyond the gene matches: 10.

This specimen comes from a study of T cell changes during pregnancy in multiple sclerosis (dated by TCRdb to between 2017 and 2020). Turning to the overall study: Changes in the T cell repertoire over the course of pregnancy were examined in this study in women with multiple sclerosis.

In this chain, TRBV27 is recombined with TRBJ2-2, with 10 bases matching TRBD1. The TCR originated in a female donor with multiple sclerosis, enrolled in a pregnancy study. The sample consisted of peripheral blood, taken in the second trimester of pregnancy. The sequence in DNA is TGTGCCAGCAGTTCAATCACGACAGGGGGCTATACCGGGGAGCTGTTTTTT. It translates to CASSSITTGGYTGELFF.